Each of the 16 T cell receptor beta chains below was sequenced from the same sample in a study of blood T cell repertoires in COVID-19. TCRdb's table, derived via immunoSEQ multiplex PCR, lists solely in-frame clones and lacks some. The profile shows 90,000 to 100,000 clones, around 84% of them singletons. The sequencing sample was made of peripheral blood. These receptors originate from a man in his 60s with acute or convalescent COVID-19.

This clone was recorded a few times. This chain's CDR3 is CASSRAGGGAETQYF. The CDR3 nucleotides are TGTGCCAGCTCCAGAGCGGGGGGAGGAGCAGAGACCCAGTACTTC. The rearrangement links TRBV18 to TRBJ2-5; 9 bases fit TRBD2. V dropped 6 bases and J dropped 4; count of bases not matched to a gene: 9. Germline V gives CDR1 KGHSH, CDR2 LQKENI. The CDR3 extends over 15 amino acids.

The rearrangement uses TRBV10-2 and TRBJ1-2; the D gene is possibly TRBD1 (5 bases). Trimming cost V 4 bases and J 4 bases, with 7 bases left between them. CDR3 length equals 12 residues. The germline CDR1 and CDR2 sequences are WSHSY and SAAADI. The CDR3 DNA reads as TGCGCCAGCAGTGGGGGACTCTATGGCTACACCTTC. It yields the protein CASSGGLYGYTF.

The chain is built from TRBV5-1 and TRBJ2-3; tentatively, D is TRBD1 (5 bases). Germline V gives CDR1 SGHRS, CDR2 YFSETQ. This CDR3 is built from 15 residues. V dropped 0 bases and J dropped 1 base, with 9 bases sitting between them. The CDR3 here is CASSLGGSRTDTQYF. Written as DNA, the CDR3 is TGCGCCAGCAGCTTGGGGGGCAGCCGCACAGATACGCAGTATTTT.

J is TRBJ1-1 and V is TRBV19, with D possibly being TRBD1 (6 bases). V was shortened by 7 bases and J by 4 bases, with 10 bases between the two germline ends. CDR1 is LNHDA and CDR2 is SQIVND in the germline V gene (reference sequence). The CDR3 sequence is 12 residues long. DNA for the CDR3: TGTGCCAGTACGCGGGGGCCCACTGAAGCTTTCTTT. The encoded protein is CASTRGPTEAFF.

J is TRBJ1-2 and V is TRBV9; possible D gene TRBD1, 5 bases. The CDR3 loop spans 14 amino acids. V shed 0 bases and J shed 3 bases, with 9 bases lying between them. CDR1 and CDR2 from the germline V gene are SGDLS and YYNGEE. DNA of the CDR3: TGTGCCAGCAGCGTAGACAGCAGGGACTATGGCTACACCTTC. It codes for CASSVDSRDYGYTF.

CDR3 bases: TGCGCCAGCAGCCCGGGACTAGCGGGGGGAACAGATACGCAGTATTTT. The encoded protein is CASSPGLAGGTDTQYF. The chain employs TRBV4-1 and TRBJ2-3; 15 bases fit TRBD2. CDR3 length equals 16 residues. V lost 4 bases, J lost 3 bases, and 2 bases stayed unmatched. Germline CDR1 MGHRA, CDR2 YSYEKL.

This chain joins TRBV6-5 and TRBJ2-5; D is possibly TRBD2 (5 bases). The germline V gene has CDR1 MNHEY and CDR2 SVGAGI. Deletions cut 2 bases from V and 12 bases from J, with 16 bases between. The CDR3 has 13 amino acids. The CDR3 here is CASSYEGGSPEYF. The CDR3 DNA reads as TGTGCCAGCAGTTACGAGGGTGGAAGCCCCGAGTACTTC.

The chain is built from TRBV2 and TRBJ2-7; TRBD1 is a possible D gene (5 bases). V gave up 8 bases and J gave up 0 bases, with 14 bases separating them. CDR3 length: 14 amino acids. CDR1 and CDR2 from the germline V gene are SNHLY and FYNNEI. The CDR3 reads CASGAPRSSYEQYF. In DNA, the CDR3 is TGTGCCAGCGGGGCCCCTCGAAGCTCCTACGAGCAGTACTTC.

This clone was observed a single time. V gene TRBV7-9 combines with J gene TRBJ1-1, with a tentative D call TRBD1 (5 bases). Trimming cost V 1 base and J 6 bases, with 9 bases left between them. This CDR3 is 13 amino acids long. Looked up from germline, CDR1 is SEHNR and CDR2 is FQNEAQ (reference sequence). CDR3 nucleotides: TGTGCCAGCAGCTTAGGCGGGGCCGCTGAAGCTTTCTTT. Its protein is CASSLGGAAEAFF.

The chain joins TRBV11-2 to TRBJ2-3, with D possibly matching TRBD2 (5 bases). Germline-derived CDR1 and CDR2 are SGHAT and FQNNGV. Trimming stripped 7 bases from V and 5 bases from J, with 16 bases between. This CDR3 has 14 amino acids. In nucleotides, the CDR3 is TGTGCCAGCACCTCTACTAGTTCTCGAGATACGCAGTATTTT. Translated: CASTSTSSRDTQYF.

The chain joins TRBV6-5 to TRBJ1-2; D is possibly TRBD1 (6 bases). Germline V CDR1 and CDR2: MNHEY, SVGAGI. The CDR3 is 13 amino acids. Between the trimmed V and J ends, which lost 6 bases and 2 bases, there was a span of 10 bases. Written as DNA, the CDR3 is TGTGCCAGCAGCAACGGACAGAACTATGGCTACACCTTC. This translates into CASSNGQNYGYTF.

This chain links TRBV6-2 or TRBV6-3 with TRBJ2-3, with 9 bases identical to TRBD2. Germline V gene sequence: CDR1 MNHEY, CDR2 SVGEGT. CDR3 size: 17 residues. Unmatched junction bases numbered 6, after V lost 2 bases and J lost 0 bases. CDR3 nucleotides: TGTGCCAGCAGTTACCTGCCTAGCGGGGTTAGCACAGATACGCAGTATTTT. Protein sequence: CASSYLPSGVSTDTQYF.

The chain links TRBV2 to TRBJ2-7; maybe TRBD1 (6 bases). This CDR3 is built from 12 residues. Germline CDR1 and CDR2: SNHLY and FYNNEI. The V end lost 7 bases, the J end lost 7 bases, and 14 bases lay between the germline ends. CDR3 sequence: CASTAVRGEQYF. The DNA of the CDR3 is TGTGCCAGCACCGCCGTTAGGGGGGAGCAGTACTTC.

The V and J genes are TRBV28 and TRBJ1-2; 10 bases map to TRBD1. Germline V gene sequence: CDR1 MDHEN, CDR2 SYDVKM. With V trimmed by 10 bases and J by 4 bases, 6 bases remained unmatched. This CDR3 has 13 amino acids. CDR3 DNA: TGTGCCACTGCGGGACAGGGGATCTATGGCTACACCTTC. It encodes CATAGQGIYGYTF.

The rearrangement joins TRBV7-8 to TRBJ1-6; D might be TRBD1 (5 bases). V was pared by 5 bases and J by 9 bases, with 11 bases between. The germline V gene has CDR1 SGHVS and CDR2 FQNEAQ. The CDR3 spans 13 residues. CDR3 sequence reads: CASSAQVSSPLHF. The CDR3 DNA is TGTGCCAGCAGCGCACAGGTTTCTTCACCCCTCCACTTT. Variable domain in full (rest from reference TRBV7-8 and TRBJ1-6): GAGVSQSPRYKVAKRGQDVALRCDPISGHVSLFWYQQALGQGPEFLTYFQNEAQLDKSGLPSDRFFAERPEGSVSTLKIQRTQQEDSAVYLCASSAQVSSPLHFGNGTRLTVT.

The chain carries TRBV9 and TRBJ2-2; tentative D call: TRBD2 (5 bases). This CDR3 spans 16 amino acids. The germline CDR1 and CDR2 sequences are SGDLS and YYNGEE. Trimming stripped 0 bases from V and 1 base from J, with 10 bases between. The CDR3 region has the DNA TGTGCCAGCAGCGTAGCTAATGGGAGGAACACCGGGGAGCTGTTTTTT. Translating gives CASSVANGRNTGELFF.